The entry that follows covers one TCR beta chain sequence. This sample was included in a study of early T cells in non-severe SARS-CoV-2 infection. Germline lookup yields CDR1 SGHAT and CDR2 FQNNGV. The CDR3 covers 14 residues. V shed 2 bases and J 7 bases; nucleotides not matched to a gene: 5. TCRdb processed the 5' RACE reads anew with MiXCR; each CDR3 protein has one entry. The sample consists of 90,000 to 130,000 distinct CDR3 sequences, around 12% of them appearing once. V gene TRBV11-2 combines with J gene TRBJ2-4, with TRBD1 matching over 7 bases. The source of this sequence is an adult who was a healthcare worker with PCR-confirmed SARS-CoV-2 infection or an uninfected control (not recorded which). The sequences come from whole blood, collected at baseline. In nucleotides, the CDR3 is TGTGCCAGCAGCTTATACAACAGGGGCAACATTCAGTACTTC. As protein: CASSLYNRGNIQYF.